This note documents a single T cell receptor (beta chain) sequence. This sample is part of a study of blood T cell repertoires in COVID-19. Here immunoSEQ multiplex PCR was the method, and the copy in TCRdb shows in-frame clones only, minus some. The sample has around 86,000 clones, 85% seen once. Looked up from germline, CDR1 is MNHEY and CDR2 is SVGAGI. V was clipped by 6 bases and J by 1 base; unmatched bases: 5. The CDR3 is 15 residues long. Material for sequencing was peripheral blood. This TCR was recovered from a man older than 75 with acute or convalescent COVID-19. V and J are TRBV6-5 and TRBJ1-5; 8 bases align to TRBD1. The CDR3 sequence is CASRRQGRSNQPQHF. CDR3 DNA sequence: TGTGCCAGCAGGCGACAGGGGAGAAGCAATCAGCCCCAGCATTTT.